These T cell receptor beta chains were read from a single sample in a study of T cells after yellow fever vaccination. TCRdb itself ran the 5' RACE reads through MiXCR, one entry per CDR3 protein. The table records fewer than 400,000 distinct CDR3 sequences, 6.2% of them present only once. The material sequenced was PBMCs, taken 5 days after the yellow fever booster vaccination. The receptors here all came from a man aged 30 to 39 who received the YFV17D yellow fever vaccine. The CDR3 runs from the conserved cysteine through the conserved F or W. Fields, in order: V gene, D gene, CDR3 protein. A D gene is named only where the DNA matches it firmly.

TRBV12-3/TRBV12-4 | TRBD1 | CASSYSGTGFDEQYF
TRBV7-9 | . | CASSHLGNSYEQYF
TRBV29-1 | . | CSVRRTTNEKLFF
TRBV20-1 | TRBD2 | CSASWLAGVYEQYF
TRBV7-8 | . | CASSSTRGAGYKYF
TRBV5-1 | . | CASTTQQLNTGELFF
TRBV7-6 | TRBD2 | CASSLSSGIAYNEQFF
TRBV6-5 | TRBD1 | CASSYGTGRNEQFF
TRBV23-1 | . | CASSPKDSTYEQYF
TRBV24-1 | . | CATQRQAARGNEQFF
TRBV2 | TRBD2 | CASSGAGTSKDTQYF
TRBV12-3/TRBV12-4 | . | CASSFRGKGYEQYF
TRBV7-9 | . | CASSLSSGGYGYTF
TRBV11-2 | . | CASSLIRETQYF
TRBV20-1 | TRBD2 | CSARPQREVTDTQYF
TRBV20-1 | . | CSARSGGSSGNTIYF
TRBV7-2 | TRBD1 | CASSLQGGTEAFF
TRBV11-2 | . | CASSRSLDTQYF
TRBV19 | . | CASSPHDRLGNYGYTF
TRBV20-1 | TRBD2 | CSARAVYSGLAGNNEQLF
TRBV7-2 | . | CASSLVGRKQFF
TRBV6-5 | . | CASSYSLPGSGNTIYF
TRBV7-6 | TRBD2 | CASSVLAGGEQYF
TRBV7-2 | . | CASNRGGAETQYF
TRBV6-1 | TRBD1 | CASRDRAVRETQYF
TRBV10-3 | . | CAIKRNENQPQHF
TRBV7-2 | TRBD1 | CANSAPGQIYGYTF
TRBV11-2 | . | CASSLEGISYEQYF
TRBV20-1 | TRBD1 | CSASRPGTGAGELFF
TRBV27 | . | CASSLGGFTGELFF
TRBV6-5 | TRBD1 | CASSYSSGQGINEQFF
TRBV7-2 | . | CASSLGPSGELFF
TRBV5-6 | . | CASMVEANTEAFF
TRBV30 | . | CAWSVGVSLKVETQYF
TRBV5-1 | . | CASSLAGVFTDTQYF
TRBV12-3/TRBV12-4 | . | CASSIRDSGANVLTF
TRBV7-9 | . | CASSPPPMAGWETQYF
TRBV12-3/TRBV12-4 | . | CASSRATDTQYF
TRBV15 | . | CATSRESYNSPLHF
TRBV24-1 | . | CATSDISAAHNEQFF
TRBV19 | TRBD2 | CASIPSGNPTDTQYF
TRBV29-1 | . | CSVERVRSSANPYGYTF
TRBV11-2 | . | CASSLQGISTDTQYF
TRBV19 | . | CASSWDPDEKLFF